The clone carrying this TCR beta chain was recorded many times. The antigen remains unidentified. This entry belongs to a study of T-cell memory formation after mild COVID-19. About the study: Clusters of TCRs were largely donor specific.

From 5'RACE with constant-segment primers came TCR alpha and TCR beta cDNA libraries that carried sample barcodes and UMIs. Using its own MiXCR run on the 5' RACE reads, TCRdb lists one record per CDR3 protein. The profile shows about 130,000 distinct CDR3 sequences, 5% to 6.5% of them singletons. The CDR3 length is 15 residues. V gave up 0 bases and J gave up 3 bases, with 12 bases separating them. Germline CDR1 SGHKS, CDR2 YYEKEE (reference sequence). Study results and limitations: Pre-infection memory carried some responding clones, suggesting that cross-reactive memory joined. Of the contracting clones, CD4+ ones lay mainly in CM and EM, and CD8+ ones in EMRA.

This receptor was identified in an adult woman who had mild COVID-19 (a few samples of this study predate the infection). Cell type and time point are not known. The sequenced material came from PBMCs or a T cell subset sorted from them (not recorded which). The chain is built from TRBV5-5 and TRBJ1-1; tentatively, D is TRBD1 (5 bases). The CDR3 DNA is TGTGCCAGCAGCTTGGTCGGGGCGTGGGACACTGAAGCTTTCTTT. As protein: CASSLVGAWDTEAFF.